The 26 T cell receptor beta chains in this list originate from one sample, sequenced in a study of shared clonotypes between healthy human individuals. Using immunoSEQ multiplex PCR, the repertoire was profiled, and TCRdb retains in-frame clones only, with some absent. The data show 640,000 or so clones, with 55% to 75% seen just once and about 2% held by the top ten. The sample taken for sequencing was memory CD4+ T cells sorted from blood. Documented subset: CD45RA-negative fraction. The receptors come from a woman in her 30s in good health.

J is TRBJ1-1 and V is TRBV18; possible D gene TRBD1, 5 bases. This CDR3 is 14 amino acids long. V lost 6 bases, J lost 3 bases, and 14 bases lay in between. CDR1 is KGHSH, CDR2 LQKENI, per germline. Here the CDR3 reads CASSPRELDTEAFF. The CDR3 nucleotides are TGTGCCAGCTCCCCCAGGGAATTGGACACTGAAGCTTTCTTT.

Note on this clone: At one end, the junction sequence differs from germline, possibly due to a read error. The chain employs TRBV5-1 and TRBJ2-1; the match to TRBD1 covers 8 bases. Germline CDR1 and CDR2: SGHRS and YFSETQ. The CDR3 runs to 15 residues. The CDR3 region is CASSDDRGFYNEQFF. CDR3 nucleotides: TGTGCCAGCAGCGACGACAGGGGATTCTACAATGAGCAGTTCTTC.

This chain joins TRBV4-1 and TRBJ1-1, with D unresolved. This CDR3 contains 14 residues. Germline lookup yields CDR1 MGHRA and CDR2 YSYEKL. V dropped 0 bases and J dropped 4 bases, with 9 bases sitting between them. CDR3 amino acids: CASSQEKRTTEAFF. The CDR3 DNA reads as TGCGCCAGCAGCCAAGAAAAGAGGACCACTGAAGCTTTCTTT.

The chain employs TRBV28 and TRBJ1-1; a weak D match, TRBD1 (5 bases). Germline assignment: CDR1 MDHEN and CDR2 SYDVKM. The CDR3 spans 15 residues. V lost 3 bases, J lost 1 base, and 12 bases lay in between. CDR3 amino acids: CASSFGGTGNTEAFF. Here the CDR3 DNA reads TGTGCCAGCAGTTTTGGTGGGACCGGGAACACTGAAGCTTTCTTT.

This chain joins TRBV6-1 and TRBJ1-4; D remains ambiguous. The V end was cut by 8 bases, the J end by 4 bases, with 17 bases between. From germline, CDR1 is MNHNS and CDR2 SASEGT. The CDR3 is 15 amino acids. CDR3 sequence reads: CASVGQTPGNEKLFF. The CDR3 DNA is TGTGCCAGCGTCGGGCAGACCCCCGGTAATGAAAAACTGTTTTTT.

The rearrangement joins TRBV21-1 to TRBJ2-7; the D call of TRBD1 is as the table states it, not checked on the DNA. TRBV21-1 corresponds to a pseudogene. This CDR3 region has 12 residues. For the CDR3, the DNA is TGTGCCAGCAGCAAAGACATTTACGAGCAGTACTTC. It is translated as CASSKDIYEQYF.

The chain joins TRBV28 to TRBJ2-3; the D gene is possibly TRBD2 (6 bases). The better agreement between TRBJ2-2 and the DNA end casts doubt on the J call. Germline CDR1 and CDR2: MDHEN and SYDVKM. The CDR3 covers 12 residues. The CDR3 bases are TGTGCCAGCAGAGGGACTTCCCCCGTTCTGTTTTTT. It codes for CASRGTSPVLFF.

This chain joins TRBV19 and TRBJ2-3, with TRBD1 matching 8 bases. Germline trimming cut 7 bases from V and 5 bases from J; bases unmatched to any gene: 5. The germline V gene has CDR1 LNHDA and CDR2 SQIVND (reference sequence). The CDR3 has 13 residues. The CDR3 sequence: CASIGQGRDTQYF. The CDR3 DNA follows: TGTGCCAGTATAGGACAGGGTCGAGATACGCAGTATTTT.

DNA of the CDR3: TGTGCCAGCAGTTTAAGAGCACTTAGCACAGATACGCAGTATTTT. Its translation is CASSLRALSTDTQYF. The chain joins TRBV27 to TRBJ2-3; D unclear. This CDR3 has 15 residues. Deletions cut 2 bases from V and 0 bases from J, with 9 bases between. Germline CDR1 reads MNHEY; CDR2 reads SMNVEV (reference sequence).

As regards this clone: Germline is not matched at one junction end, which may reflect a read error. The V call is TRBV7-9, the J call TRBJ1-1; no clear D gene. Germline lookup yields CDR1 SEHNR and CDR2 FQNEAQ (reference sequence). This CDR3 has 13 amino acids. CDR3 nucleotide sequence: TGTGCCAGCAGCTTAGGGCCGGGCGCTGAAGCTAACTTT. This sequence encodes CASSLGPGAEANF.

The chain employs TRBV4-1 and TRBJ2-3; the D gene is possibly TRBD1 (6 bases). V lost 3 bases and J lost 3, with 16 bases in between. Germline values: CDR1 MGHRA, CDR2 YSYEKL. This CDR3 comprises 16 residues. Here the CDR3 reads CASSQVGRGQTDTQYF. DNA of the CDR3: TGCGCCAGCAGCCAGGTGGGAAGGGGACAAACAGATACGCAGTATTTT.

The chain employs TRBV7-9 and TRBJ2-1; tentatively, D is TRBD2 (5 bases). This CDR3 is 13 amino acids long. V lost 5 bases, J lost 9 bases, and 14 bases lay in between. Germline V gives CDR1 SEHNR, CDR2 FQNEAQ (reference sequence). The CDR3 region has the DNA TGTGCCAGCAGCCCCTCAGCGGCCGGTGAGCAGTTCTTC. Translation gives CASSPSAAGEQFF.

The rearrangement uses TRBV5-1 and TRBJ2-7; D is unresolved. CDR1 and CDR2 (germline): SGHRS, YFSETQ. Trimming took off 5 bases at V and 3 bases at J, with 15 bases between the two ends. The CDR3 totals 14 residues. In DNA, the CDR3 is TGCGCCAGCAGAACACTAAGTTTAGGCTACGAGCAGTACTTC. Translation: CASRTLSLGYEQYF.

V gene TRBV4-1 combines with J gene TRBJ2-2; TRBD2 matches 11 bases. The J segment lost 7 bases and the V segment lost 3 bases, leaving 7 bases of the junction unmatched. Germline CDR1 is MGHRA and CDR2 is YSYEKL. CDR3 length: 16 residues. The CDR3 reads CASSQVTSGRGGELFF. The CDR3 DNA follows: TGCGCCAGCAGCCAGGTTACTAGCGGGAGAGGCGGGGAGCTGTTTTTT.

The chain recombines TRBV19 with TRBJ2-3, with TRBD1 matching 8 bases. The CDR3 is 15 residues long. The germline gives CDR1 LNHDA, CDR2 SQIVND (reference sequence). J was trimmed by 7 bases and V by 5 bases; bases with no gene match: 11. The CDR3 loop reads CASSAGTGPPNTQYF. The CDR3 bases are TGTGCCAGTAGTGCCGGGACAGGCCCCCCGAATACGCAGTATTTT.

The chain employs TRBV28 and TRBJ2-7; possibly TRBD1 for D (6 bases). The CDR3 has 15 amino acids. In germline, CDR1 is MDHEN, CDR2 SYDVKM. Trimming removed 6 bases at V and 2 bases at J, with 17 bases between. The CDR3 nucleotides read TGTGCCAGCAGCCCAGGGGTAGTGGGCGCCTACGAGCAGTACTTC. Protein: CASSPGVVGAYEQYF.

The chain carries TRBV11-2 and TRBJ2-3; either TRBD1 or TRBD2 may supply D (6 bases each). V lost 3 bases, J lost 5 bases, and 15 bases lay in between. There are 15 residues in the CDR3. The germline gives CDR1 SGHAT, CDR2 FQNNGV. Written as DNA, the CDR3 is TGTGCCAGCAGCTTCACGGGGGACACCCAAGATACGCAGTATTTT. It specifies CASSFTGDTQDTQYF.

The DNA for the CDR3 is TGCAGCGTTGAAGGGGCGGGGGAGACCCAGTACTTC. It codes for CSVEGAGETQYF. The chain employs TRBV29-1 and TRBJ2-5, with D perhaps TRBD2 (6 bases). Deletions cut 1 base from V and 5 bases from J, with 8 bases between. Looked up from germline, CDR1 is SQVTM and CDR2 is ANQGSEA. The CDR3 has 12 amino acids. Combining the CDR3 with reference TRBV29-1 and TRBJ2-5 gives the whole variable domain SAVISQKPSRDICQRGTSLTIQCQVDSQVTMMFWYRQQPGQSLTLIATANQGSEATYESGFVIDKFPISRPNLTFSTLTVSNMSPEDSSIYLCSVEGAGETQYFGPGTRLLVL.

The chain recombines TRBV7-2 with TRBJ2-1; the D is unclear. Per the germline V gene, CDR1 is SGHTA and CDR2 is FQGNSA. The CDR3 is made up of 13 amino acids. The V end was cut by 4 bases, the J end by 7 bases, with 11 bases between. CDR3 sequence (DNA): TGTGCCAGCAGCTCTTACCTCTCGAATGAGCAGTTCTTC. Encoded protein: CASSSYLSNEQFF.

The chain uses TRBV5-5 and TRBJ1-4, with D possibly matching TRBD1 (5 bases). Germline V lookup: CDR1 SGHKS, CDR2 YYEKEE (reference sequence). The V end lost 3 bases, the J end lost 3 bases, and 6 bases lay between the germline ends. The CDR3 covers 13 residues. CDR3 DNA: TGTGCCAGCAGCTCGGGGCCTAATGAAAAACTGTTTTTT. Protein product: CASSSGPNEKLFF.

The CDR3 spells CAWSSGENQPQHF. For the CDR3, the DNA is TGTGCCTGGAGTTCGGGAGAAAATCAGCCCCAGCATTTT. V is TRBV30 and J is TRBJ1-5; D not certain. This CDR3 spans 13 amino acids. From germline, CDR1 is GTSNPN and CDR2 SVGIG (reference sequence). The V and J ends lost 2 bases and 4 bases respectively, with 9 bases between them.

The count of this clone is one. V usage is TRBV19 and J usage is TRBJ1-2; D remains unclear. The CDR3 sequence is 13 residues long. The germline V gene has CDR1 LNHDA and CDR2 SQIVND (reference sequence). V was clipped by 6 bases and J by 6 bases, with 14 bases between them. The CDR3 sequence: CASRTGRVDGYTF. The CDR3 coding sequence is TGTGCCAGTAGAACTGGTAGGGTTGATGGCTACACCTTC. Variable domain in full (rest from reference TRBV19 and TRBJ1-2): DGGITQSPKYLFRKEGQNVTLSCEQNLNHDAMYWYRQDPGQGLRLIYYSQIVNDFQKGDIAEGYSVSREKKESFPLTVTSAQKNPTAFYLCASRTGRVDGYTFGSGTRLTVV.

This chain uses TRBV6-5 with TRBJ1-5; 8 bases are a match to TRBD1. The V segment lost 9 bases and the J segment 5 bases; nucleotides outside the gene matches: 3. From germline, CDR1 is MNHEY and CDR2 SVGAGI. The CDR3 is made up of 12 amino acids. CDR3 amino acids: CASKTGDQPQHF. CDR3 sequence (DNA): TGTGCCAGTAAGACAGGGGATCAGCCCCAGCATTTT.

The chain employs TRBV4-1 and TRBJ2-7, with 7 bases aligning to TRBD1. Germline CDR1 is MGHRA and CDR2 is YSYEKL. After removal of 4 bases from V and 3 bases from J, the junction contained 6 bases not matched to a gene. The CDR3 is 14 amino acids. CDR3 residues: CASSRTGQLYEQYF. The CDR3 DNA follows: TGCGCCAGCAGCCGTACGGGACAGCTCTACGAGCAGTACTTC.

CDR3 in amino acids: CASQRGDYGYTF. The CDR3 DNA follows: TGTGCCAGCCAAAGGGGGGACTATGGCTACACCTTC. The chain has TRBV28 and TRBJ1-2, with D tentatively TRBD1 (6 bases). Germline V gene sequence: CDR1 MDHEN, CDR2 SYDVKM. CDR3 length: 12 amino acids. V dropped 8 bases and J dropped 3 bases, with 10 bases sitting between them.

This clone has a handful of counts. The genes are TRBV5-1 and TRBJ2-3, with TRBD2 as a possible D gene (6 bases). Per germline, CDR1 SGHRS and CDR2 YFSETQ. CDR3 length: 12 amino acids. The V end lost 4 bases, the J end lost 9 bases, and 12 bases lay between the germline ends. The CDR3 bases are TGCGCCAGCAGCATCCAGGAGGGCACGCAGTATTTT. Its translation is CASSIQEGTQYF.